Listed below are T cell receptor beta chains from one sample, sequenced in a study of cytomegalovirus exposure and HLA in healthy donors. Sequenced by immunoSEQ multiplex PCR; TCRdb stores in-frame clones only, minus some. This table has some 140,000 clones, approximately 80% appearing once. Sequenced sample: PBMCs. The receptors derive from a man aged 30 to 45 in good health and CMV-seropositive. The CDR3 runs from the conserved cysteine through the conserved F or W. A D gene is named only where the DNA matches it firmly.

-	TRBV28	TRBJ2-5	CASSPHGLGETQYF	TGTGCCAGCAGTCCCCATGGCCTTGGAGAGACCCAGTACTTC
TRBD1	TRBV5-1	TRBJ1-2	CASSLADREGVGYTF	TGCGCCAGCAGCTTGGCGGACAGGGAGGGGGTTGGCTACACCTTC
-	TRBV7-2	TRBJ1-3	CASSFEASSGNTIYF	TGTGCCAGCAGCTTTGAGGCCAGCTCTGGAAACACCATATATTTT
-	TRBV4-2	TRBJ2-1	CASSQESESYNEQFF	TGTGCCAGCAGCCAGGAAAGCGAGTCCTACAATGAGCAGTTCTTC
-	TRBV7-2	TRBJ2-5	CASSQMYQETQYF	TGTGCCAGCAGTCAGATGTACCAAGAGACCCAGTACTTC
-	TRBV5-1	TRBJ1-4	CASSWTPQGTNEKLFF	TGCGCCAGCAGCTGGACCCCCCAGGGGACTAATGAAAAACTGTTTTTT
TRBD1	TRBV14	TRBJ2-5	CASSQDSGTGQETQYF	TGTGCCAGCAGCCAAGATTCCGGGACAGGGCAAGAGACCCAGTACTTC
-	TRBV25-1	TRBJ2-3	CASSDVGGTDTQYF	TGTGCCAGCAGTGACGTAGGAGGGACAGATACGCAGTATTTT
-	TRBV21-1	TRBJ2-7	CASIYPRGQGPDSYEQYF	TGTGCCAGCATCTACCCCCGGGGACAGGGGCCTGACTCCTACGAGCAGTACTTC
-	TRBV6-5	TRBJ2-7	CASSYHGQRSYEQYF	TGTGCCAGCAGTTATCATGGACAGCGCTCCTACGAGCAGTACTTC
-	TRBV7-7	TRBJ2-1	CASSLDYGSNEQFF	TGTGCTAGCAGCTTAGACTATGGCAGCAATGAGCAGTTCTTC
TRBD1	TRBV18	TRBJ1-1	CASSASDRGRFTEAFF	TGTGCCAGCTCAGCTTCGGACAGGGGGCGTTTCACTGAAGCTTTCTTT
-	TRBV7-9	TRBJ2-2	CSSSLAEGTNTGELFF	TGTTCCAGCAGCTTAGCGGAGGGAACGAACACCGGGGAGCTGTTTTTT
TRBD2	TRBV10-3	TRBJ2-7	CAISESPSGRLGEQYF	TGTGCCATCAGTGAGTCGCCTAGCGGGAGATTGGGCGAGCAGTACTTC
-	TRBV12-5	TRBJ1-1	CASGRDSRKAFF	TGTGCTAGTGGCAGAGACAGTCGCAAAGCTTTCTTT
TRBD2	TRBV27	TRBJ2-7	CASSLIAGGTYEQYF	TGTGCCAGCAGCCTTATAGCGGGAGGCACCTACGAGCAGTACTTC
-	TRBV11-2	TRBJ2-1	CASSLVTGEDEQFF	TGTGCCAGCAGCTTAGTTACAGGGGAGGATGAGCAGTTCTTC
-	TRBV28	TRBJ1-3	CASSFSVSSGNTIYF	TGTGCCAGCAGTTTTAGCGTAAGCTCTGGAAACACCATATATTTT
TRBD1	TRBV7-8	TRBJ1-3	CASSRHGQGSGNTIYF	TGTGCCAGCAGCCGACACGGACAGGGGTCTGGAAACACCATATATTTT
TRBD2	TRBV5-5	TRBJ2-1	CASSILAGVSYNEQFF	TGTGCCAGCAGCATTTTAGCGGGAGTTAGCTACAATGAGCAGTTCTTC
TRBD1	TRBV4-2	TRBJ2-1	CASSPRTGSMDEQFF	TGTGCCAGCAGTCCCCGGACAGGGAGCATGGATGAGCAGTTCTTC
-	TRBV12-2	TRBJ2-3	CASRLTSGRGTDTQYF	TGTGCAAGTCGCTTAACTAGCGGGAGGGGCACAGATACGCAGTATTTT
TRBD1	TRBV27	TRBJ2-7	CASSPGTVSWGEQYF	TGTGCCAGCAGTCCGGGGACAGTCTCTTGGGGCGAGCAGTACTTC
TRBD1	TRBV29-1	TRBJ2-3	CSAEQGDADTQYF	TGCAGCGCCGAACAGGGGGATGCAGATACGCAGTATTTT
TRBD2	TRBV9	TRBJ2-1	CASSPGLVYNEQFF	TGTGCCAGCAGCCCTGGACTAGTCTACAATGAGCAGTTCTTC
-	TRBV27	TRBJ2-2	CASSFQAGELFF	TGTGCCAGCAGTTTTCAGGCCGGGGAGCTGTTTTTT
-	TRBV27	TRBJ1-5	CASSPLSNQPQHF	TGTGCCAGCAGTCCCCTTAGCAATCAGCCCCAGCATTTT
TRBD1	TRBV28	TRBJ2-6	CASSGQGAGGANVLTF	TGTGCCAGCAGTGGACAGGGGGCGGGGGGGGCCAACGTCCTGACTTTC
TRBD1	TRBV5-5	TRBJ1-5	CASSGTGLAQPQHF	TGTGCCAGCAGCGGGACAGGGTTGGCCCAGCCCCAGCATTTT